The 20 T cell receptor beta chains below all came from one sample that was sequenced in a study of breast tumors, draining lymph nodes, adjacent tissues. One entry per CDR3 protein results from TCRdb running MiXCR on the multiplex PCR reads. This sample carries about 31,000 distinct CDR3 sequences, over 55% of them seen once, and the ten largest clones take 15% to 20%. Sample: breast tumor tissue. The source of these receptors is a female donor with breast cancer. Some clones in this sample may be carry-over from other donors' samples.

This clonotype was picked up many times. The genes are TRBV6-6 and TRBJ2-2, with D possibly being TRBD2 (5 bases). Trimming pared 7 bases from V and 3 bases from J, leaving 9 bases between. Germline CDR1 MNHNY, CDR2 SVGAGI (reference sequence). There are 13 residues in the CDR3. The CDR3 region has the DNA TGTGCCAGCACGGGATTCGACACCGGGGAGCTGTTTTTT. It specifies CASTGFDTGELFF.

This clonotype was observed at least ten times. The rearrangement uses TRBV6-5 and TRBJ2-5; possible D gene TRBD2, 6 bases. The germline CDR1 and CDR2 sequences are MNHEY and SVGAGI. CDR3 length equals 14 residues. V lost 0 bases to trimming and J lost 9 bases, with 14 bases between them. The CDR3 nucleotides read TGTGCCAGCAGTTACTCGAATAGCGGTTGGGCCCAGTACTTC. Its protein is CASSYSNSGWAQYF.

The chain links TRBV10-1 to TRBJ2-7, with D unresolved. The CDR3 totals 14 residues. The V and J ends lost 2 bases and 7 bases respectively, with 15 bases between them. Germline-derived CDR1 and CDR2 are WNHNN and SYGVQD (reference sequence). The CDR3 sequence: CASSEDPPQEEQYF. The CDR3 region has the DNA TGCGCCAGCAGTGAGGATCCCCCCCAAGAAGAGCAGTACTTC.

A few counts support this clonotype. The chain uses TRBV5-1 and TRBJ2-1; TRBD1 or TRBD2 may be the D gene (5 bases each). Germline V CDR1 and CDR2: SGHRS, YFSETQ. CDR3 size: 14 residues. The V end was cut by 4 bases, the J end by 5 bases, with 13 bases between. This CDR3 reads CASSMGVDDNEQFF. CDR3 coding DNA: TGCGCCAGCAGCATGGGGGTTGACGACAATGAGCAGTTCTTC.

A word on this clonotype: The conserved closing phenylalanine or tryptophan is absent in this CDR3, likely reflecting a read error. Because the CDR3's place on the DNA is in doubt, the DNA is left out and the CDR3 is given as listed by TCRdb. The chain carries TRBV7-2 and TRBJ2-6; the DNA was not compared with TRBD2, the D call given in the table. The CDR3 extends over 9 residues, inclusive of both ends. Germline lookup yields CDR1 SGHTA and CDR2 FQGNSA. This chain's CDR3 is CASSLVGTK.

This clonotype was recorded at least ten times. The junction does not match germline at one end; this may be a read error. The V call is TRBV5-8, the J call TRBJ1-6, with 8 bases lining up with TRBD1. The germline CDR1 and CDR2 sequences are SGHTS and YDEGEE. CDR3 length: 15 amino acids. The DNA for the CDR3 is TGTGCCGGCAGACAGGACAGGGTATCAAATTCACCCCTCCACTTT. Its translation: CAGRQDRVSNSPLHF.

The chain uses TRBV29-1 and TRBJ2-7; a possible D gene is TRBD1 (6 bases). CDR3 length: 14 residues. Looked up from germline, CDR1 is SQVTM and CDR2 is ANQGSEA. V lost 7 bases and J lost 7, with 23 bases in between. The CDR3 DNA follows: TGCAGCGCTACCACAGGGTTGGCCACCGGGGAGCAGTACTTC. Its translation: CSATTGLATGEQYF.

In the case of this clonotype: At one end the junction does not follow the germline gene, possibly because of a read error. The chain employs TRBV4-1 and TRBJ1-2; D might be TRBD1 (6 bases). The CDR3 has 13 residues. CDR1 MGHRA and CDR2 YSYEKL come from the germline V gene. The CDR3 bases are TGTGCCAGCAGCGTAGCAGGGGACTATGGCTACACCTTC. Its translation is CASSVAGDYGYTF.

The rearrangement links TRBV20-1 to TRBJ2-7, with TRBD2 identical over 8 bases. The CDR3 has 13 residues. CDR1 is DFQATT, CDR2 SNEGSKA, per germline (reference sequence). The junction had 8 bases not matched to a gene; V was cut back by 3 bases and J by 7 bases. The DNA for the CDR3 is TGCAGTGCTAGTTACGGGGGGGCCTTAGAGCAGTACTTC. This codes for CSASYGGALEQYF.

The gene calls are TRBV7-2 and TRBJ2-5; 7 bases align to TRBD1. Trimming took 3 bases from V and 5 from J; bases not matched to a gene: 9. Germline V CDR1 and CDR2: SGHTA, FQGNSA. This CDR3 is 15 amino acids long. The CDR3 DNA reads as TGTGCCAGCAGCTTTGTGGGACAGCCATCGGAGACCCAGTACTTC. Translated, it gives CASSFVGQPSETQYF.

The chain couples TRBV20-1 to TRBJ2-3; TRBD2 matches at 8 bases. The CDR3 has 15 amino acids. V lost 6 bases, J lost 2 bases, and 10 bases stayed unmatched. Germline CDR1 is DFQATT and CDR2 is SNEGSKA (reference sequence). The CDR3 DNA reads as TGCAGTGCCCCCGACGGGAGGGCCCTCACAGATACGCAGTATTTT. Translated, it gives CSAPDGRALTDTQYF.

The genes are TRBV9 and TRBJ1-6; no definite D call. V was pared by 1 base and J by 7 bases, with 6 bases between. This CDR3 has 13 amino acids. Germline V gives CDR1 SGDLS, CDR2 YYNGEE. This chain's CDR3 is CASSVRTNSPLHF. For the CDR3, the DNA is TGTGCCAGCAGCGTAAGAACAAATTCACCCCTCCACTTT.

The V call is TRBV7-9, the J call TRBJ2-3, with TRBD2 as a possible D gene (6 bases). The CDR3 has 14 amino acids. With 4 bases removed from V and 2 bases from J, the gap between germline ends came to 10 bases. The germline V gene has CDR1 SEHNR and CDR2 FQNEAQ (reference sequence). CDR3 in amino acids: CASSWDFSTDTQYF. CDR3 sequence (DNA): TGTGCCAGCAGCTGGGACTTTTCCACAGATACGCAGTATTTT. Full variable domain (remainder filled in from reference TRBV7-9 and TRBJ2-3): DTGVSQNPRHKITKRGQNVTFRCDPISEHNRLYWYRQTLGQGPEFLTYFQNEAQLEKSRLLSDRFSAERPKGSFSTLEIQRTEQGDSAMYLCASSWDFSTDTQYFGPGTRLTVL.

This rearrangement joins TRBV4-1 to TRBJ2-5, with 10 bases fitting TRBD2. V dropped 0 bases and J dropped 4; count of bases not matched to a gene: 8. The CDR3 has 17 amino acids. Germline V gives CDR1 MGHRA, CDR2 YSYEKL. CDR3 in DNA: TGCGCCAGCAGCCAAGAGGGCCTGGCTAGCGGGAGAGAGACCCAGTACTTC. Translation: CASSQEGLASGRETQYF.

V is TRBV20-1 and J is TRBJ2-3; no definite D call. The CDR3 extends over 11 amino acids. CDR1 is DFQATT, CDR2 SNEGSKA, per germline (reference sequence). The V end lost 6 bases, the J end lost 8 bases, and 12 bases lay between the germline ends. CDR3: CSAPLLGTQYF. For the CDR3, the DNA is TGCAGTGCCCCCCTATTAGGTACGCAGTATTTT.

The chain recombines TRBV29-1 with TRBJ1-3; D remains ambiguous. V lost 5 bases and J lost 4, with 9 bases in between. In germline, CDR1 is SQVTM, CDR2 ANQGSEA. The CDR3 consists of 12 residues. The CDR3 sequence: CSVKGNGNTIYF. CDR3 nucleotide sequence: TGCAGCGTTAAGGGAAACGGAAACACCATATATTTT.

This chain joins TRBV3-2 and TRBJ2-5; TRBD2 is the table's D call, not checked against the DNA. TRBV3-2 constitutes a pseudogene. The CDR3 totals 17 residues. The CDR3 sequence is CASSQDRVAGEQGTQYF. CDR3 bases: TGTGCCAGCAGCCAGGACCGGGTAGCGGGGGAGCAAGGGACCCAGTACTTC.

In DNA form, the CDR3 reads TGCAGCGCACGGACTAGCGGGAGGATTAATCGGATCGGGGAGCTGTTTTTT. Translated, it gives CSARTSGRINRIGELFF. The chain has TRBV29-1 and TRBJ2-2; 14 bases align to TRBD2. V shed 7 bases, J shed 7 bases, and the junction held 14 bases outside the gene matches. The length of the CDR3 is 17 residues. Germline CDR1 reads SQVTM; CDR2 reads ANQGSEA.

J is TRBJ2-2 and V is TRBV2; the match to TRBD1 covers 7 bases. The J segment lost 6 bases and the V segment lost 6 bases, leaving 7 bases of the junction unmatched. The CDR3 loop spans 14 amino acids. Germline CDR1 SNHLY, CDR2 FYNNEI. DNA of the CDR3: TGTGCCAGCAGCGGCAGGGGGACCCCCGGGGAGCTGTTTTTT. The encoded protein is CASSGRGTPGELFF.

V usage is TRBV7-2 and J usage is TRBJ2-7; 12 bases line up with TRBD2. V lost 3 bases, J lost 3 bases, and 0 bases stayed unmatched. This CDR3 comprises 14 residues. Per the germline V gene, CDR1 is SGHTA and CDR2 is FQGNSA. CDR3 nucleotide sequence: TGTGCCAGCAGCTTGACTAGCGGGGGCTACGAGCAGTACTTC. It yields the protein CASSLTSGGYEQYF.